This TCR beta chain was sequenced during a study of cytomegalovirus exposure and HLA in healthy donors. The ends were cut back, 3 bases at V and 11 bases at J, with 8 bases in the middle. Germline loops: CDR1 LNHDA, CDR2 SQIVND (reference sequence). This CDR3 is 12 amino acids long. PCR was performed using 60 Vbeta and 13 Jbeta primers. Repertoires were generated with immunoSEQ multiplex PCR, while TCRdb's copy carries only in-frame clones and drops some. The sample contains about 150,000 clones, roughly 84% of which appear only once. The receptor was derived from a young woman in good health and CMV-seronegative. The specimen was PBMCs. The rearrangement joins TRBV19 to TRBJ1-6; no clear D gene. CDR3 protein: CASSIGGTPLHF. In DNA form, the CDR3 reads TGTGCCAGTAGTATTGGCGGGACACCCCTCCACTTT.